This TCR beta chain was found in a study of shared clonotypes between healthy human individuals. General observations from the study: Naive subsets, compared against memory subsets, generally had larger estimated richness values.

This clone was seen only a few times. Its antigen is unknown. V lost 4 bases and J lost 4, with 13 bases in between. CDR1 is SNHLY and CDR2 is FYNNEI in the germline V gene. The CDR3 totals 14 residues. Produced via immunoSEQ multiplex PCR; TCRdb's table is partial and in-frame only. This sample has 900,000 to 1,200,000 clones, with around 82% found just once. This chain connects TRBV2 to TRBJ2-5; D gene uncertain. The receptor's source is a man younger than 35 in good health. Some clones in this sample may be carry-over from other donors' samples. The sequenced sample consisted of memory CD4+ T cells from PBMCs. Subset specified: CD45RA-negative fraction. The CDR3 sequence: CASSVNGPLETQYF. The CDR3 bases are TGTGCCAGCAGTGTGAACGGACCCTTAGAGACCCAGTACTTC.